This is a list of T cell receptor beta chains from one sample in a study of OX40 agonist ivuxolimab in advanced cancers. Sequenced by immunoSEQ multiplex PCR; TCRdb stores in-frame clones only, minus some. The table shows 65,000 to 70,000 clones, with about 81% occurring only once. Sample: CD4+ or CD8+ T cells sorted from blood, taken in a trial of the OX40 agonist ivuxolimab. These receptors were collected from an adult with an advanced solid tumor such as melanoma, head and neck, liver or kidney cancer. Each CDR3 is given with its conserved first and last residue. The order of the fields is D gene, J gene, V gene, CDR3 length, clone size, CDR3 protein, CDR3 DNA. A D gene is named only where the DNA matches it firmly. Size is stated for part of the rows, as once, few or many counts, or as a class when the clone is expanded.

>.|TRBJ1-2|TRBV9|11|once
CASSFHSGYTF
TGTGCCAGCAGCTTCCACTCTGGCTACACCTTC
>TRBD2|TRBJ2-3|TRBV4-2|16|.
CASSQASGGDSDTQYF
TGTGCCAGCAGCCAAGCGAGCGGGGGGGACTCAGATACGCAGTATTTT
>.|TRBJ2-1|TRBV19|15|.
CASSTSELPYNEQFF
TGTGCCAGTAGTACCAGTGAGCTCCCCTACAATGAGCAGTTCTTC
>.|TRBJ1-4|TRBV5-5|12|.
CASSLRGEKLFF
TGTGCCAGCAGCTTGAGGGGAGAAAAACTGTTTTTT
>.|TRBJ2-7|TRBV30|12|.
CAWGIQGLGQYF
TGTGCCTGGGGGATACAGGGCCTGGGGCAGTACTTC
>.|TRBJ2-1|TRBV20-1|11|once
CSASKQNEQFF
TGCAGTGCTAGTAAGCAGAATGAGCAGTTCTTC
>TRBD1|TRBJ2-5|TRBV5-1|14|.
CASSSGRGQETQYF
TGCGCCAGCAGCTCCGGCAGGGGGCAAGAGACCCAGTACTTC
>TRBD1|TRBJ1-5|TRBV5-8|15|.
CASSFRDRDNQPQHF
TGTGCCAGCAGCTTCCGGGACAGGGATAATCAGCCCCAGCATTTT
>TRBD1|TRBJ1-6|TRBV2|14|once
CASRGTGQNSPLHF
TGTGCCAGCAGGGGGACAGGGCAAAATTCACCCCTCCACTTT
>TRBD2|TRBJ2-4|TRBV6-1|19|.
CASSEAASGGASSKNIQYF
TGTGCCAGCAGTGAAGCCGCTAGCGGGGGGGCCTCTAGCAAAAACATTCAGTACTTC
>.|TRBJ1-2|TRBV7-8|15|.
CASSPRVRDTRGYTF
TGTGCCAGCAGCCCCCGGGTTAGGGACACCCGTGGCTACACCTTC
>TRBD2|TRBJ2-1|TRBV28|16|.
CASSRRTSGTLDEQFF
TGTGCCAGCAGTAGACGGACTAGCGGGACTTTGGATGAGCAGTTCTTC
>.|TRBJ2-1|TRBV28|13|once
CASSIEPYNEQFF
TGTGCCAGCAGTATAGAACCGTACAATGAGCAGTTCTTC
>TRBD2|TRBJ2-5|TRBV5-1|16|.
CASSVGTSGYQETQYF
TGCGCCAGCAGCGTTGGGACTAGCGGATACCAAGAGACCCAGTACTTC
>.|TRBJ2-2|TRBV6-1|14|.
CASTGQPFTGELFF
TGTGCCAGCACAGGACAGCCATTCACCGGGGAGCTGTTTTTT
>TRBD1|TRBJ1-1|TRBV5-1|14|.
CASSSGTGNTEAFF
TGCGCCAGCAGCTCAGGGACAGGGAACACTGAAGCTTTCTTT
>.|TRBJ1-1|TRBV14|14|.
CASSQTWTFFGAFF
TGTGCCAGCAGCCAAACTTGGACCTTCTTCGGGGCTTTCTTT
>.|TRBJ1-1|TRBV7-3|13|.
CASSFRPNTEAFF
TGTGCCAGCAGCTTCCGTCCGAACACTGAAGCTTTCTTT
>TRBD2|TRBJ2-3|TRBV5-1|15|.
CASSQGLALTDTQYF
TGCGCCAGCAGCCAGGGACTAGCGTTGACAGATACGCAGTATTTT
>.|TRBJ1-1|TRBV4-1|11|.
CASSEHTEAFF
TGCGCCAGCAGCGAGCACACTGAAGCTTTCTTT
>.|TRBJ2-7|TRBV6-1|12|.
CASRDRAYEQYF
TGTGCCAGCCGGGACCGCGCATACGAGCAGTACTTC
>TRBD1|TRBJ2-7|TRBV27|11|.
CASARGYEQYF
TGTGCCAGCGCCAGGGGGTACGAGCAGTACTTC
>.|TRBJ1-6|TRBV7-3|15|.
CASSLSGTGNSPLHF
TGTGCCAGCAGCTTAAGTGGGACGGGTAATTCACCCCTCCACTTT
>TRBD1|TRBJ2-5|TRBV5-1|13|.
CASSSGQQETQYF
TGCGCCAGCAGCTCGGGACAGCAAGAGACCCAGTACTTC